This TCR beta chain was sequenced in a study of blood T cell repertoires in COVID-19. CDR3 length: 16 residues. V was clipped by 5 bases and J by 0 bases, with 13 bases between them. CDR1 is SGHAT and CDR2 is FQDESV in the germline V gene (reference sequence). This clone appeared a single time. Profiling relied on immunoSEQ multiplex PCR, and the TCRdb table lists in-frame clones only, not all of them. The profile shows under 350,000 clones, about 87% of them singletons. The chain is built from TRBV11-1 and TRBJ1-4; tentatively, D is TRBD1 (5 bases). The clonotype comes from a man aged 65-85 years with acute or convalescent COVID-19. Input material: peripheral blood. CDR3 sequence reads: CASSPGGVATNEKLFF. Written as DNA, the CDR3 is TGTGCCAGCAGCCCCGGGGGAGTTGCAACTAATGAAAAACTGTTTTTT.